The clone carrying this T cell receptor beta chain was detected only a few times. Participant age was about 18 to 89 years, and participants resided in 20 to 30 US areas. Cohort assignment relied on participant-reported clinical history. Before they entered the study, exposed participants had met a COVID-19 case within 2 weeks. The assay was immunoSEQ multiplex PCR, and TCRdb's table has in-frame clones only and misses some. The sample records 350,000 to 450,000 clones, 90% to 95% being singletons. The sample belongs to a study of blood T cell repertoires in COVID-19. Looking at the study overall: T cells, B-cell-depleted T cells, or PBMCs provided the cDNA or gDNA that served as material.

The sequenced sample consisted of PBMCs or T cells enriched from blood (not recorded which). The receptor was derived from a woman in her forties who had been exposed to COVID-19.

The CDR3 region has the DNA TGTGCCAGCAGCTGGCAAGACAGGCCTACCTCTGGAAACACCATATATTTT. It codes for CASSWQDRPTSGNTIYF. This chain connects TRBV9 to TRBJ1-3, with D maybe TRBD1 (6 bases). CDR1 is SGDLS and CDR2 is YYNGEE in the germline V gene. This CDR3 spans 17 amino acids. Trimming took off 4 bases at V and 0 bases at J, with 17 bases between the two ends. Variable domain in full (rest from reference TRBV9 and TRBJ1-3): DSGVTQTPKHLITATGQRVTLRCSPRSGDLSVYWYQQSLDQGLQFLIQYYNGEERAKGNILERFSAQQFPDLHSELNLSSLELGDSALYFCASSWQDRPTSGNTIYFGEGSWLTVV.